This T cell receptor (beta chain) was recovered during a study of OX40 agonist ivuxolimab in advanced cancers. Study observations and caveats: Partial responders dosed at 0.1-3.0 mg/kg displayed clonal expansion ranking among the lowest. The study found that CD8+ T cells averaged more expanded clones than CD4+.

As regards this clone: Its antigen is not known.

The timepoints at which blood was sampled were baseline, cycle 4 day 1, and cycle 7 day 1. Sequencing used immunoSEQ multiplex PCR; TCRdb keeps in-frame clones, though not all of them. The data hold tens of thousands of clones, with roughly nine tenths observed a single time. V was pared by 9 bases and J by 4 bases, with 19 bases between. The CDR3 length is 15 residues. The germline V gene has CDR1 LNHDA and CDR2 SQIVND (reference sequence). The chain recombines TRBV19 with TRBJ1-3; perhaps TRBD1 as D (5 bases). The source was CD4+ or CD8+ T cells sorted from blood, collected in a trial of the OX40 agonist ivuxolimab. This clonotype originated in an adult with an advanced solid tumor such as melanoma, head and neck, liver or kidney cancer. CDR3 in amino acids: CASQRLGRTGNTIYF. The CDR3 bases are TGTGCCAGCCAGAGGCTGGGACGGACGGGAAACACCATATATTTT.